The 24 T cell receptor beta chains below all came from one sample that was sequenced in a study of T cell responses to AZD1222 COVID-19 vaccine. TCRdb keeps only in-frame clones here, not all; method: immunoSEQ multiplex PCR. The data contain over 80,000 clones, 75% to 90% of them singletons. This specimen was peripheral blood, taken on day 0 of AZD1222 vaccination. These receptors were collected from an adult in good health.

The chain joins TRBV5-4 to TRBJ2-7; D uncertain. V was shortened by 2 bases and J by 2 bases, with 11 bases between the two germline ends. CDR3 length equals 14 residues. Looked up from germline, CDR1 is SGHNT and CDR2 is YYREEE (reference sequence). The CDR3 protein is CASSFKGPAYEQYF. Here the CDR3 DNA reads TGTGCCAGCAGCTTTAAGGGCCCGGCCTACGAGCAGTACTTC.

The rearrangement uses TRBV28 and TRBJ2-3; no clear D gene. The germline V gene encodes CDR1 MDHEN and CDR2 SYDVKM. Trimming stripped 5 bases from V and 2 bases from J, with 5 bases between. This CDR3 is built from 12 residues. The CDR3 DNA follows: TGTGCCAGCAGTCCGCACACAGATACGCAGTATTTT. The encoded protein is CASSPHTDTQYF.

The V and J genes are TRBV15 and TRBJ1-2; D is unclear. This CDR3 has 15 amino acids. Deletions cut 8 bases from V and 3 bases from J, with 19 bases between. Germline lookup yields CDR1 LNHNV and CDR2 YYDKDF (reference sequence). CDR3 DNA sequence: TGTGCCACCCAGCAAAGTAGGGTCTCCTACTATGGCTACACCTTC. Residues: CATQQSRVSYYGYTF.

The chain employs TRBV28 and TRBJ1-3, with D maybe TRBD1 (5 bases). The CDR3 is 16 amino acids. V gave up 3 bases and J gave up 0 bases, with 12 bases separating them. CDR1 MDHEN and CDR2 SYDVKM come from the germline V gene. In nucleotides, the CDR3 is TGTGCCAGCAGTTTGGGGGGAAGTCACTCTGGAAACACCATATATTTT. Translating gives CASSLGGSHSGNTIYF.

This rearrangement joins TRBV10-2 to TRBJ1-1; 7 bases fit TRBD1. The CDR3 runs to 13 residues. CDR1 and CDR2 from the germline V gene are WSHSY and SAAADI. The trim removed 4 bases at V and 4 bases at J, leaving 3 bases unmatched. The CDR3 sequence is CASSVQGGTEAFF. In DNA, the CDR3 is TGCGCCAGCAGTGTTCAGGGGGGCACTGAAGCTTTCTTT.

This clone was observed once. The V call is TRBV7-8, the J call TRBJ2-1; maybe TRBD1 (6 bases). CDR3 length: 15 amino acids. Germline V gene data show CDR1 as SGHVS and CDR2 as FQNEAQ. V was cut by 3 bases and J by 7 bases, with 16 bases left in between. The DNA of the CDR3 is TGTGCCAGCAGCTTTGGCCAGGTTCAGGGGAATGAGCAGTTCTTC. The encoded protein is CASSFGQVQGNEQFF. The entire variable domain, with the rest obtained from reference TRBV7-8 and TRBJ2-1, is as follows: GAGVSQSPRYKVAKRGQDVALRCDPISGHVSLFWYQQALGQGPEFLTYFQNEAQLDKSGLPSDRFFAERPEGSVSTLKIQRTQQEDSAVYLCASSFGQVQGNEQFFGPGTRLTVL.

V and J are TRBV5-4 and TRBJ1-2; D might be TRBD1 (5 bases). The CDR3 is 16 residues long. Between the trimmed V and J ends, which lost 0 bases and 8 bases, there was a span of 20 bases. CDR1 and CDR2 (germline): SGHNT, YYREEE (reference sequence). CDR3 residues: CASSLEQFRGPGGYTF. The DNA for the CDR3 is TGTGCCAGCAGCTTGGAACAGTTTAGGGGCCCTGGGGGCTACACCTTC.

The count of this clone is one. CDR3 nucleotide sequence: TGTGCCAGCAGTTACGACGGGAGCTCCTCAAAACTGTTTTTT. It is translated as CASSYDGSSSKLFF. The chain carries TRBV6-5 and TRBJ1-4; D unclear. CDR3 length equals 14 residues. Trimming took 2 bases from V and 10 from J, leaving 14 bases between them. The germline gives CDR1 MNHEY, CDR2 SVGAGI.

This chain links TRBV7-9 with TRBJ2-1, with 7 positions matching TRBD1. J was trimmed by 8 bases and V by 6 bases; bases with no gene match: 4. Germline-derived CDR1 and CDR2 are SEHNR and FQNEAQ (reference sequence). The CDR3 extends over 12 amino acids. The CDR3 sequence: CASSSTGDEQFF. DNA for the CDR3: TGTGCCAGCAGTTCTACAGGGGATGAGCAGTTCTTC.

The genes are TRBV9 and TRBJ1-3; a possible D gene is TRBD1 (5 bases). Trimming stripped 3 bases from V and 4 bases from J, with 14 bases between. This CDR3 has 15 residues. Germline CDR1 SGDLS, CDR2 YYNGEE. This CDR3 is CASSGGPGAGNTIYF. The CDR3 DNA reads TGTGCCAGCAGCGGGGGACCCGGGGCCGGAAACACCATATATTTT.

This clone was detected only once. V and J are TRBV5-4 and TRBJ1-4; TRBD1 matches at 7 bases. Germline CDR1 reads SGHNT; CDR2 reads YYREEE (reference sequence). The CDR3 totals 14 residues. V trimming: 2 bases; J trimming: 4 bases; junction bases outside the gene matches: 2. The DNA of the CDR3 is TGTGCCAGCAGCTTAGACAGGGTTAATGAAAAACTGTTTTTT. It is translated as CASSLDRVNEKLFF.

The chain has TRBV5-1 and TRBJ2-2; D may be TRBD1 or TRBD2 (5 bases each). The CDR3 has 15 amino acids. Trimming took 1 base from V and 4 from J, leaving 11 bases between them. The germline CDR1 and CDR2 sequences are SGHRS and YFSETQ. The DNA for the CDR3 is TGCGCCAGCAGCTTGCAGGGTGGGGGCACCGGGGAGCTGTTTTTT. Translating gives CASSLQGGGTGELFF.

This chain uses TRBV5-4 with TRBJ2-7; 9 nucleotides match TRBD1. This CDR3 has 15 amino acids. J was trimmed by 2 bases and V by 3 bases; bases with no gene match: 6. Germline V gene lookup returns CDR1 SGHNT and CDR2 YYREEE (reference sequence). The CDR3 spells CASSSPGTGTYEQYF. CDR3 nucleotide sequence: TGTGCCAGCAGCTCACCCGGGACAGGGACCTACGAGCAGTACTTC.

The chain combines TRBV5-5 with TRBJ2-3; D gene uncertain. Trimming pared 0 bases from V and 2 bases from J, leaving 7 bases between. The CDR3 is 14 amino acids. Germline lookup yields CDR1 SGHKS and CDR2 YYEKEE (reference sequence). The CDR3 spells CASSLDSVTDTQYF. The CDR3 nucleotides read TGTGCCAGCAGCTTGGACAGTGTCACAGATACGCAGTATTTT.

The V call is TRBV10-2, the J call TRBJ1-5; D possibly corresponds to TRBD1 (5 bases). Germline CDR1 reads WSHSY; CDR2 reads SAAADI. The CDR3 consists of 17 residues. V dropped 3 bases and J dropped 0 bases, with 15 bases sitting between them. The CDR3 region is CASSDTGGGNSNQPQHF. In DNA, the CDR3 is TGCGCCAGCAGTGACACTGGGGGGGGAAATAGCAATCAGCCCCAGCATTTT.

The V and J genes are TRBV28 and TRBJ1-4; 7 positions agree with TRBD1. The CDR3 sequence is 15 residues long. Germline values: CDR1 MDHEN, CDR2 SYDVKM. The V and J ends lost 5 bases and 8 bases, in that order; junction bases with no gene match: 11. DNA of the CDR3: TGTGCCAGCAGTACCCGCAGGGGGAGTGGGGAAAAACTGTTTTTT. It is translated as CASSTRRGSGEKLFF.

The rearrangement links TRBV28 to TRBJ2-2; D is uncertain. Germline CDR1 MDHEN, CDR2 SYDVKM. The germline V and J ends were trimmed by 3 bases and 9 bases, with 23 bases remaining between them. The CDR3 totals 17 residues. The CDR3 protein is CASSFEKAPPFTRELFF. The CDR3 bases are TGTGCCAGCAGTTTTGAGAAGGCTCCACCTTTTACCCGGGAGCTGTTTTTT.

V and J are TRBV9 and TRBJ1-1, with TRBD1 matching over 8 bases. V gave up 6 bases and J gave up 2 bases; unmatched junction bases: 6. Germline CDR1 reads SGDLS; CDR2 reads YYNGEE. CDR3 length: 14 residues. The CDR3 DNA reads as TGTGCCAGCACCCAGGCAGGGGGCAACACTGAAGCTTTCTTT. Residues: CASTQAGGNTEAFF.

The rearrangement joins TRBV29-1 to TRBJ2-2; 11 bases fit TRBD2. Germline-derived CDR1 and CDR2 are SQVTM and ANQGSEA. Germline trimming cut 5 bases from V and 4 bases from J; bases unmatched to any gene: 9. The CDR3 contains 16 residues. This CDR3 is CSVQLAGGPTTGELFF. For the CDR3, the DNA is TGCAGCGTTCAATTAGCGGGAGGGCCTACCACCGGGGAGCTGTTTTTT.

CDR3 nucleotides: TGTGCCAGTAGTATCTCGACCGGGCCCGAAGTTGGCTATGGCTACACCTTC. Protein sequence: CASSISTGPEVGYGYTF. This chain uses TRBV19 with TRBJ1-2; D unresolved. CDR1 LNHDA and CDR2 SQIVND come from the germline V gene (reference sequence). V lost 3 bases and J 4 bases, leaving 21 bases between the germline ends. CDR3 length equals 17 residues.

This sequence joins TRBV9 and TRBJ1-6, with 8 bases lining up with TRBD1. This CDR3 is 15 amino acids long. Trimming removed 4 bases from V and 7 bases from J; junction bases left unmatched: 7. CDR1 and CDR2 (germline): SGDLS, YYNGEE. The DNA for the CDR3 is TGTGCCAGCAGCCTCAGGACAGGGCTAAATTCACCCCTCCACTTT. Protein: CASSLRTGLNSPLHF.

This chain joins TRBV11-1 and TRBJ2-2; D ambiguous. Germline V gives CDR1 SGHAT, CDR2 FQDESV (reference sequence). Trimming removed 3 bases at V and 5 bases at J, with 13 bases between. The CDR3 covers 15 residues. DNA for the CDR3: TGTGCCAGCAGCTTTACGGGTAGTGTTACCGGGGAGCTGTTTTTT. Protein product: CASSFTGSVTGELFF.

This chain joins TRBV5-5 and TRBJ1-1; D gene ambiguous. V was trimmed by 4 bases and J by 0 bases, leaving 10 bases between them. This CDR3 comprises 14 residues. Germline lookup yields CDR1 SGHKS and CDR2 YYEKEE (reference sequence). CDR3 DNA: TGTGCCAGCAGCCTGGAATGGATGAACACTGAAGCTTTCTTT. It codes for CASSLEWMNTEAFF. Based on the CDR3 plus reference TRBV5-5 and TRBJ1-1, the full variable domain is DAGVTQSPTHLIKTRGQQVTLRCSPISGHKSVSWYQQVLGQGPQFIFQYYEKEERGRGNFPDRFSARQFPNYSSELNVNALLLGDSALYLCASSLEWMNTEAFFGQGTRLTVV.

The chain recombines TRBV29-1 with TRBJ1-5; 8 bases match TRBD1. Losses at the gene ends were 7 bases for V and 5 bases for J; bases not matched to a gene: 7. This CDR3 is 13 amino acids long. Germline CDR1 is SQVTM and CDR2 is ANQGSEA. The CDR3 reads CSAGQGWYQPQHF. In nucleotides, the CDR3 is TGCAGCGCCGGACAGGGTTGGTATCAGCCCCAGCATTTT.